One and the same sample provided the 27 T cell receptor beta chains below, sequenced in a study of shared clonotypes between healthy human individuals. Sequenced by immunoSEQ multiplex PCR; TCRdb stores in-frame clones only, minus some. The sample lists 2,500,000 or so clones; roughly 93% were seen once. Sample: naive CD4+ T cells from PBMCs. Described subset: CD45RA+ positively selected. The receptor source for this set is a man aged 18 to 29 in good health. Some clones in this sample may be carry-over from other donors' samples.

The CDR3 DNA sequence: TGTGCCAGCAGCCCATCGCCGGGGGCTCACAGGGGGCGTAATGAAAAACTGTTTTTT. This translates into CASSPSPGAHRGRNEKLFF. This chain links TRBV5-4 with TRBJ1-4; 9 bases agree with TRBD1. V trimming: 4 bases; J trimming: 4 bases; junction bases outside the gene matches: 17. The CDR3 is made up of 19 amino acids. Per germline, CDR1 SGHNT and CDR2 YYREEE (reference sequence).

The DNA of the CDR3 is TGTGCCAGCAGTTCCCCAATGGCTAGCGGGTTGCGGGATACGCAGTATTTT. Translation gives CASSSPMASGLRDTQYF. This sequence joins TRBV28 and TRBJ2-3; 8 bases fit TRBD2. With 4 bases clipped from V and 6 bases from J, the junction kept 15 bases outside the gene matches. The CDR3 sequence is 17 residues long. CDR1 is MDHEN and CDR2 is SYDVKM in the germline V gene.

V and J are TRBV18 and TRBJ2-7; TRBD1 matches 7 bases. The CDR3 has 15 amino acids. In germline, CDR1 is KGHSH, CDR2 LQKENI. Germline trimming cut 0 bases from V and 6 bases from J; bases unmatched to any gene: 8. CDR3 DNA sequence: TGTGCCAGCTCACCACCGTCCCAGAACAGGGGCGAGCAGTACTTC. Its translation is CASSPPSQNRGEQYF.

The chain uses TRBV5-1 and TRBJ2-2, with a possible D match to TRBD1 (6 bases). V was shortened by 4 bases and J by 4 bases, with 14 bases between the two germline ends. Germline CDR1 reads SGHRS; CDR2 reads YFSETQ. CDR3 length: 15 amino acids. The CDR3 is CASSSQGMGTGELFF. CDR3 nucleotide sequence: TGCGCCAGCAGCAGCCAGGGGATGGGCACCGGGGAGCTGTTTTTT. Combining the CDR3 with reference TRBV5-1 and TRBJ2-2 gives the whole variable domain KAGVTQTPRYLIKTRGQQVTLSCSPISGHRSVSWYQQTPGQGLQFLFEYFSETQRNKGNFPGRFSGRQFSNSRSEMNVSTLELGDSALYLCASSSQGMGTGELFFGEGSRLTVL.

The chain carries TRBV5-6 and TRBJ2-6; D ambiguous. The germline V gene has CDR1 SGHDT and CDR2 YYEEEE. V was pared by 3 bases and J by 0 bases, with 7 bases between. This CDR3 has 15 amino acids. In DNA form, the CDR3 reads TGTGCCAGCAGCTCTACGGCCTCTGGGGCCAACGTCCTGACTTTC. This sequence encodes CASSSTASGANVLTF.

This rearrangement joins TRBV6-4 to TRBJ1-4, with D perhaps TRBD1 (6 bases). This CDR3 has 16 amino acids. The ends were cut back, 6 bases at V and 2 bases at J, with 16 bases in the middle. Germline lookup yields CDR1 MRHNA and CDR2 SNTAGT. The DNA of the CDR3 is TGTGCCAGCAGCCCGATGAGGGGGTATACTAATGAAAAACTGTTTTTT. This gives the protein CASSPMRGYTNEKLFF.

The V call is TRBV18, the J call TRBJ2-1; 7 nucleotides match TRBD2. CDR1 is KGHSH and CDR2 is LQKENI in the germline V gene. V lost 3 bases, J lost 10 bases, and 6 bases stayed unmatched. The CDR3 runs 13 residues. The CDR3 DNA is TGTGCCAGCTCACCGGGAGGGCTCGCGGAGCAGTTCTTC. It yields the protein CASSPGGLAEQFF.

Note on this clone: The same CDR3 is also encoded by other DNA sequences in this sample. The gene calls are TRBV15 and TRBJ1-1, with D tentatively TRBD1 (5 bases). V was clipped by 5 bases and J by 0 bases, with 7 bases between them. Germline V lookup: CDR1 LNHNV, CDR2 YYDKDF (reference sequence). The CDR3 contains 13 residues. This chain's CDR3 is CATSPGLNTEAFF. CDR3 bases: TGTGCCACCAGCCCGGGACTGAACACTGAAGCTTTCTTT.

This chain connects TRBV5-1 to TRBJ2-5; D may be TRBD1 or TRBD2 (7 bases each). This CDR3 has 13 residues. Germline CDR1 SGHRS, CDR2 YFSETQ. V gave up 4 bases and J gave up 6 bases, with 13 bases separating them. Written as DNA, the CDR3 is TGCGCCAGCAGCGATCAGGGGGGGCAGACCCAGTACTTC. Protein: CASSDQGGQTQYF.

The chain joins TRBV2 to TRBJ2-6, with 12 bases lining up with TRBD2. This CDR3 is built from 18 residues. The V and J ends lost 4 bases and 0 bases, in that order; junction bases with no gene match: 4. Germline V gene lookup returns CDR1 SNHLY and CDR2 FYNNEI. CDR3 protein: CASSVGLAGISGANVLTF. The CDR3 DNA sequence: TGTGCCAGCAGTGTCGGACTAGCGGGAATCTCTGGGGCCAACGTCCTGACTTTC.

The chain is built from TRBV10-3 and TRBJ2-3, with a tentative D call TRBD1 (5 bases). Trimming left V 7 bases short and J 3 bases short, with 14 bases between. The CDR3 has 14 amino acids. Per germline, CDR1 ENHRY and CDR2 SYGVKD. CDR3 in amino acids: CAITERQSTDTQYF. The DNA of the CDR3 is TGTGCCATCACCGAGAGACAGAGTACAGATACGCAGTATTTT.

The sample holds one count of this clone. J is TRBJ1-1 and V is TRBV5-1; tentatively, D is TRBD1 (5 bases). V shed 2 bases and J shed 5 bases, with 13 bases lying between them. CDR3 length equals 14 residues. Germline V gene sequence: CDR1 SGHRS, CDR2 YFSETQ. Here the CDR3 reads CASSFSGKGTEAFF. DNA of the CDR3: TGCGCCAGCAGCTTTTCAGGGAAGGGTACTGAAGCTTTCTTT.

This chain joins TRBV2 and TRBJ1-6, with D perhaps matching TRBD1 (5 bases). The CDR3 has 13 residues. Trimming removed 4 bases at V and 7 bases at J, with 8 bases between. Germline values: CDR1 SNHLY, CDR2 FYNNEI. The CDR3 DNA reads TGTGCCAGCAGTGGCAGGGACAATTCACCCCTCCACTTT. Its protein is CASSGRDNSPLHF.

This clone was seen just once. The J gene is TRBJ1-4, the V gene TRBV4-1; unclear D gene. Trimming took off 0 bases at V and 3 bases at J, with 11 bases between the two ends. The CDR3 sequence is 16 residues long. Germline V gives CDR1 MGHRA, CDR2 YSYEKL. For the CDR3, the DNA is TGCGCCAGCAGCCAAGAGGTCGGACGTTCTAATGAAAAACTGTTTTTT. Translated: CASSQEVGRSNEKLFF.

The CDR3 spells CASKGAGEMGTQYF. CDR3 in DNA: TGTGCCAGCAAGGGGGCGGGAGAGATGGGTACGCAGTATTTT. The rearrangement uses TRBV28 and TRBJ2-3; perhaps D is TRBD1 or TRBD2 (7 bases each). V gave up 7 bases and J gave up 8 bases, with 19 bases separating them. Germline values: CDR1 MDHEN, CDR2 SYDVKM. This CDR3 contains 14 residues. The full variable domain, rest sourced from reference TRBV28 and TRBJ2-3, is DVKVTQSSRYLVKRTGEKVFLECVQDMDHENMFWYRQDPGLGLRLIYFSYDVKMKEKGDIPEGYSVSREKKERFSLILESASTNQTSMYLCASKGAGEMGTQYFGPGTRLTVL.

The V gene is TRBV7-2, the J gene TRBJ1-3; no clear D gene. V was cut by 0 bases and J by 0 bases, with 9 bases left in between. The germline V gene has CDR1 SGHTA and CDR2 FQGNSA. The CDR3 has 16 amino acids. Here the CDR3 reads CASSLAFRSSGNTIYF. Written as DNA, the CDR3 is TGTGCCAGCAGCTTAGCGTTCCGCAGCTCTGGAAACACCATATATTTT.

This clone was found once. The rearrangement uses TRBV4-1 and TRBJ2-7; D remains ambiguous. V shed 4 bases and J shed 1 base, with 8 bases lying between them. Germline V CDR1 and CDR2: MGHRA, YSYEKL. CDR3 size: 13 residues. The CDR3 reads CASSLSPSYEQYF. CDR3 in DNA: TGCGCCAGCAGCCTCTCCCCATCCTACGAGCAGTACTTC.

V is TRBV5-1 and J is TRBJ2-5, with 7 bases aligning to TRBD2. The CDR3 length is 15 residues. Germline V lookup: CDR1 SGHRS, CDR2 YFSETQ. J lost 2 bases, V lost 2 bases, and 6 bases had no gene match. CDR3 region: CASSFLGTNQETQYF. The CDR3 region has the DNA TGCGCCAGCAGCTTTTTGGGGACTAATCAAGAGACCCAGTACTTC.

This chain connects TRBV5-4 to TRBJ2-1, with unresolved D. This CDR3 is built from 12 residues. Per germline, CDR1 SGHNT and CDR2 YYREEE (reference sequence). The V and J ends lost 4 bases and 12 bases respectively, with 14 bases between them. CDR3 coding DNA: TGTGCCAGCAGCCTTGAACTGTCTGGGCAGTTCTTC. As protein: CASSLELSGQFF.

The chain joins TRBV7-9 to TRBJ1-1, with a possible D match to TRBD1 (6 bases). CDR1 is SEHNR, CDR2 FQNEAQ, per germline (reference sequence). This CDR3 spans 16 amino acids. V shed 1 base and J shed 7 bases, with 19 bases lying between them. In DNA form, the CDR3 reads TGTGCCAGCAGCTTAGTCAGAGGGGGTTCCATCAATGAAGCTTTCTTT. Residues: CASSLVRGGSINEAFF.

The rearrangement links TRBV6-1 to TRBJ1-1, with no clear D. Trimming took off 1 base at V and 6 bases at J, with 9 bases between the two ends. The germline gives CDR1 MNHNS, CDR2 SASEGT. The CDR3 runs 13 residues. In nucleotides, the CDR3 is TGTGCCAGCAGTGAAGTTCGACAATCTGAAGCTTTCTTT. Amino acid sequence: CASSEVRQSEAFF.

The CDR3 DNA reads TGTGCCAGCAGCTTAGGCGGGAGCAACTCCTACGAGCAGTACTTC. Residues: CASSLGGSNSYEQYF. The chain has TRBV7-2 and TRBJ2-7, with 7 bases identical to TRBD2. The V and J ends lost 1 base and 0 bases, in that order; junction bases with no gene match: 3. CDR1 and CDR2 from the germline V gene are SGHTA and FQGNSA. This CDR3 is 15 amino acids long.

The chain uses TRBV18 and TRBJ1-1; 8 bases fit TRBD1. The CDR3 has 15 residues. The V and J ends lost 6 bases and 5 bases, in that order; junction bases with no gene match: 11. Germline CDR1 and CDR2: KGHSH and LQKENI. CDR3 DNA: TGTGCCAGCTCCGCTGCAGGGGGCGATCATACTGAAGCTTTCTTT. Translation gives CASSAAGGDHTEAFF.

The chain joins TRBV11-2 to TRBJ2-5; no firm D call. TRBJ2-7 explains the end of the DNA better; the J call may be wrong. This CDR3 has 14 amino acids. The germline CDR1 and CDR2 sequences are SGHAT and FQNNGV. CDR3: CASSSIGKTYEQYF. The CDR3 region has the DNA TGTGCCAGCAGCTCCATAGGTAAAACCTACGAGCAGTACTTC.

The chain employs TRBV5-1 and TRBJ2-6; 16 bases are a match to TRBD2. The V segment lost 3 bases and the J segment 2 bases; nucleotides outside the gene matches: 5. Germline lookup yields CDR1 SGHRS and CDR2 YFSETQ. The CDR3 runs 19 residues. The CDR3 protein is CASSWGLAGGPTGANVLTF. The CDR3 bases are TGCGCCAGCAGCTGGGGACTAGCGGGAGGGCCAACTGGGGCCAACGTCCTGACTTTC.

CDR3 in amino acids: CASSLIRWGQGTETQYF. The CDR3 region has the DNA TGTGCCAGCAGCTTAATACGGTGGGGACAGGGGACAGAGACCCAGTACTTC. V and J are TRBV7-8 and TRBJ2-5, with 10 positions matching TRBD1. This CDR3 is 17 amino acids long. Per the germline V gene, CDR1 is SGHVS and CDR2 is FQNEAQ. Trimming cost V 2 bases and J 4 bases; bases outside gene matches: 10.

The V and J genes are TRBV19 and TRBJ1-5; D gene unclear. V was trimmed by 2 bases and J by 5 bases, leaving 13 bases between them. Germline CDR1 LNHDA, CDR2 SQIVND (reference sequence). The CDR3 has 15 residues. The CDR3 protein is CASSIMRTAHQPQHF. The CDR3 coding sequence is TGTGCCAGTAGTATAATGAGGACCGCTCATCAGCCCCAGCATTTT.